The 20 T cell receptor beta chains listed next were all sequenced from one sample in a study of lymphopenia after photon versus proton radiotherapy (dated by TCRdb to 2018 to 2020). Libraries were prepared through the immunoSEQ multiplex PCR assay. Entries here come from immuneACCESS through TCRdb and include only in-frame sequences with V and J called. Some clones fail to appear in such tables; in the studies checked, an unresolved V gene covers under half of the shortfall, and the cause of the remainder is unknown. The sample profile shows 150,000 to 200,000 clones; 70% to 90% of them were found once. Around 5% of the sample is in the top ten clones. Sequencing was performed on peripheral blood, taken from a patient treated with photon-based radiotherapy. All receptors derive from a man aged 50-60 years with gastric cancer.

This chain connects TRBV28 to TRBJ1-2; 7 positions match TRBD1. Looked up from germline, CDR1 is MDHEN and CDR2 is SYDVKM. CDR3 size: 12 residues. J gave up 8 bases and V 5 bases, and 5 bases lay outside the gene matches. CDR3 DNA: TGTGCCAGCAGTGAAAGGGACAGAGGCTACACCTTC. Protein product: CASSERDRGYTF.

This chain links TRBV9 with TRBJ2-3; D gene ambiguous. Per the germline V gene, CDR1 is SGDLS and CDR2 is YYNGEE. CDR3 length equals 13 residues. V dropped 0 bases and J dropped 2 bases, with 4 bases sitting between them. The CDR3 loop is CASSVAFTDTQYF. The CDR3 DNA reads TGTGCCAGCAGCGTAGCCTTCACAGATACGCAGTATTTT. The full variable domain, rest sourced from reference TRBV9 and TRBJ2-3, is DSGVTQTPKHLITATGQRVTLRCSPRSGDLSVYWYQQSLDQGLQFLIQYYNGEERAKGNILERFSAQQFPDLHSELNLSSLELGDSALYFCASSVAFTDTQYFGPGTRLTVL.

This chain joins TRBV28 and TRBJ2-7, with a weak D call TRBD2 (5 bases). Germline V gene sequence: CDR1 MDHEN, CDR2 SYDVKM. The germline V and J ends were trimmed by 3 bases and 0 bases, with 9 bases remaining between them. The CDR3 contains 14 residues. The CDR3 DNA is TGTGCCAGCAGTTTGAGCGGAATCTCCTACGAGCAGTACTTC. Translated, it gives CASSLSGISYEQYF.

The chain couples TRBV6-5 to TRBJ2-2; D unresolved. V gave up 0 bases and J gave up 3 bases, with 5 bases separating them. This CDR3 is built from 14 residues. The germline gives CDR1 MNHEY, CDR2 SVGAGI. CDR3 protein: CASSYSWDTGELFF. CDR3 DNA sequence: TGTGCCAGCAGTTACTCTTGGGACACCGGGGAGCTGTTTTTT.

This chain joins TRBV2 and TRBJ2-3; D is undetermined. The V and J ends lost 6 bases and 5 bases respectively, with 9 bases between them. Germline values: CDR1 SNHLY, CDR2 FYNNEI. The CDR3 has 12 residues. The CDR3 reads CASRLLGDTQYF. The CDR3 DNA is TGTGCCAGCAGACTTCTAGGAGATACGCAGTATTTT. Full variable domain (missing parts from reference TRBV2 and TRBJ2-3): EPEVTQTPSHQVTQMGQEVILRCVPISNHLYFYWYRQILGQKVEFLVSFYNNEISEKSEIFDDQFSVERPDGSNFTLKIRSTKLEDSAMYFCASRLLGDTQYFGPGTRLTVL.

CDR3: CASSLAGARVYGYTF. In DNA form, the CDR3 reads TGTGCCAGCAGCTTGGCGGGTGCCAGGGTCTATGGCTACACCTTC. V and J are TRBV5-5 and TRBJ1-2, with D possibly matching TRBD1 (5 bases). This CDR3 region has 15 residues. Germline loops: CDR1 SGHKS, CDR2 YYEKEE (reference sequence). The V gene lost 0 bases and the J gene lost 4 bases, with 13 bases spanning the gap.

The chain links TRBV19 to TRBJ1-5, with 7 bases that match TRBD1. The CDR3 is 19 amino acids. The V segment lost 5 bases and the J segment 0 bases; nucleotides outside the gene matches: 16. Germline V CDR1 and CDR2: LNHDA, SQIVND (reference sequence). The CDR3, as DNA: TGTGCCAGTAGTCGCCTACGACAGGGATCCTTACATAGCAATCAGCCCCAGCATTTT. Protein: CASSRLRQGSLHSNQPQHF.

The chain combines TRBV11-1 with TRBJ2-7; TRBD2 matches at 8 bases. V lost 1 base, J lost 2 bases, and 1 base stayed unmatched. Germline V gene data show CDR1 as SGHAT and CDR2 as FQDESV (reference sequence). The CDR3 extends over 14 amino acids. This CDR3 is CASSLEGLAYEQYF. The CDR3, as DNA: TGTGCCAGCAGCTTAGAGGGACTAGCCTACGAGCAGTACTTC.

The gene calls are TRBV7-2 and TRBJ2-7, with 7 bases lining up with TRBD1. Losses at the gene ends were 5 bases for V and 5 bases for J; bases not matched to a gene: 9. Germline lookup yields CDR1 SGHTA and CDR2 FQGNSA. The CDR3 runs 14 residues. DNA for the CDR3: TGTGCCAGCAGCGGCAACAGGGGTAGGAACGAGCAGTACTTC. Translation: CASSGNRGRNEQYF.

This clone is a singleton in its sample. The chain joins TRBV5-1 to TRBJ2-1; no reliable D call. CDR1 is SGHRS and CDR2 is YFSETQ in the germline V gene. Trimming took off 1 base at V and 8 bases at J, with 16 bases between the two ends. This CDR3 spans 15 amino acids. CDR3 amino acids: CASSLTVPWPDEQFF. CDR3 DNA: TGCGCCAGCAGCTTGACAGTCCCTTGGCCGGATGAGCAGTTCTTC.

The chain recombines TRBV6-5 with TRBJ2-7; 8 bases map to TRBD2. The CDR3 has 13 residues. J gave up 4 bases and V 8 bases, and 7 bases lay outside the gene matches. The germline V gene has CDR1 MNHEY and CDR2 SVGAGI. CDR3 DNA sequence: TGTGCCAGCTGGGGACTAGGAGGTTACGAGCAGTACTTC. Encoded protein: CASWGLGGYEQYF.

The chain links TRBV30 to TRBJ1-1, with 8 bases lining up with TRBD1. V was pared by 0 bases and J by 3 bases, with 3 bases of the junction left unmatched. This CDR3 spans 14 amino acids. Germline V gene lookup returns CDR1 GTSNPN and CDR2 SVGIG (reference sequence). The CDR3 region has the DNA TGTGCCTGGAGTGTAGGACAGGGATACACTGAAGCTTTCTTT. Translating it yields CAWSVGQGYTEAFF.

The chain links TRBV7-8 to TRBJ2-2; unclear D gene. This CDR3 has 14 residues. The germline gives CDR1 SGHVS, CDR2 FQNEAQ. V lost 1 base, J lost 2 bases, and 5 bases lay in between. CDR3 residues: CASSLETNTGELFF. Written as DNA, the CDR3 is TGTGCCAGCAGCTTAGAGACTAACACCGGGGAGCTGTTTTTT.

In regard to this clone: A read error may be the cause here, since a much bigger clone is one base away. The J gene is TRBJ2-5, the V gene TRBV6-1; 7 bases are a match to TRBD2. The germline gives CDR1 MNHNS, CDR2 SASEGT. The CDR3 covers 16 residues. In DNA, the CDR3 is TGTGCCAACAGTGAATTGGGGGGAGGGCCCCAAGAGACCCAGTACTTC. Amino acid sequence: CANSELGGGPQETQYF.

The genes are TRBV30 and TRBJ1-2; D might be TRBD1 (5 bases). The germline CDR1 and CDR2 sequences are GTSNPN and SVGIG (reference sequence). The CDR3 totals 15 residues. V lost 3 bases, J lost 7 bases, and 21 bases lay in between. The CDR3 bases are TGTGCCTGGAGAAGCCGCGGGGACGTGTTGGTTGGCTACACCTTC. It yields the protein CAWRSRGDVLVGYTF.

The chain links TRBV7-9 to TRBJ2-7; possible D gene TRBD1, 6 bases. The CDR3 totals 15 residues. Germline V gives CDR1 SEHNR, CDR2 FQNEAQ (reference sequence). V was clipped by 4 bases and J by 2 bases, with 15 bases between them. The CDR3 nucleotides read TGTGCCAGCAGCTCATCCACAGGGTTCCCCTACGAGCAGTACTTC. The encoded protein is CASSSSTGFPYEQYF.

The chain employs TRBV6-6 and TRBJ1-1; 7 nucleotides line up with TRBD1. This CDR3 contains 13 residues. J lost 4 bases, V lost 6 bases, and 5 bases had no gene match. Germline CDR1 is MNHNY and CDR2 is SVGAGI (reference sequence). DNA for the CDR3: TGTGCCAGCAGATCAGGGGGGAGCACTGAAGCTTTCTTT. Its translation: CASRSGGSTEAFF.

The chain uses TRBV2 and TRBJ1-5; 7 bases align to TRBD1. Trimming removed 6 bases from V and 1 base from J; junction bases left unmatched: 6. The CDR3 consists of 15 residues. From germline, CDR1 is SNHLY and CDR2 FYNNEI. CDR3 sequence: CASRQGQGSNQPQHF. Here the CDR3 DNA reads TGTGCCAGCAGACAGGGGCAGGGGAGCAATCAGCCCCAGCATTTT.

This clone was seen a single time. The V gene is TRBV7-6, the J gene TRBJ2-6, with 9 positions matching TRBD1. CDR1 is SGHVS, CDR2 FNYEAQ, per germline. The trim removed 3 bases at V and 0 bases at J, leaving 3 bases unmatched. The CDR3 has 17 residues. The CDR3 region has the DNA TGTGCCAGCAGCTTGGGACAGGGACCCTCTGGGGCCAACGTCCTGACTTTC. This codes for CASSLGQGPSGANVLTF.

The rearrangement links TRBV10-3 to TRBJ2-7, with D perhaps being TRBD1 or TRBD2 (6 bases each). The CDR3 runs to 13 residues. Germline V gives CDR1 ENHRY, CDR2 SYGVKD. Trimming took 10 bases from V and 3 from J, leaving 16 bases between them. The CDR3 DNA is TGTGCCACCGGGGGCGGACCGGGCTACGAGCAGTACTTC. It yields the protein CATGGGPGYEQYF.